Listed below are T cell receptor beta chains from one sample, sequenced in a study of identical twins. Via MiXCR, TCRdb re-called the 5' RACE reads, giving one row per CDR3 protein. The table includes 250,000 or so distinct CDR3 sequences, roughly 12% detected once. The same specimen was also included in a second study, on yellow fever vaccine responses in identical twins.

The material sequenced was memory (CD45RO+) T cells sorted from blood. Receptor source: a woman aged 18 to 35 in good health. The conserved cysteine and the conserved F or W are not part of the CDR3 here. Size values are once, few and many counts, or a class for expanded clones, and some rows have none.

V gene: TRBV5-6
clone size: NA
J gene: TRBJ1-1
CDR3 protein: ASSLGARTNTEAF

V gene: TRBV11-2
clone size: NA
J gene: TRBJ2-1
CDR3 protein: ASSLEGLAGGRRSNEQF

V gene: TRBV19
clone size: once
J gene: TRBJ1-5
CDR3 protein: ASSMFTSNSNQPQH

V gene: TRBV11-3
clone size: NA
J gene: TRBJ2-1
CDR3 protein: ASSGSGGEQF

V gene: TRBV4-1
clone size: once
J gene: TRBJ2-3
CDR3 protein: ASSRAVVSLVRDTQY

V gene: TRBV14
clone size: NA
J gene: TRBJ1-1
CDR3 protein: ASSYQGITKAF

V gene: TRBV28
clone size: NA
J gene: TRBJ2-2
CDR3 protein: ASRQGGSTGELF

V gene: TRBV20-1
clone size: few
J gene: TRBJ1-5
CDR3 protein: SATADSNQPQH

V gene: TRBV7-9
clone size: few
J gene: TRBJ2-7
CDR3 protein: ASSWSAGAYEQY

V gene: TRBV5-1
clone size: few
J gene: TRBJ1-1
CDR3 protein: ASSSRPGMNTEAF

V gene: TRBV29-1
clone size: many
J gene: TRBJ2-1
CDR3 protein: SVLGGRGVDEQF

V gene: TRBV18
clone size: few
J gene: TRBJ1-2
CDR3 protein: ASSRTGDHGYT

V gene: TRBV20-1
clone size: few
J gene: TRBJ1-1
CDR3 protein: SAGYSGSNTEAF

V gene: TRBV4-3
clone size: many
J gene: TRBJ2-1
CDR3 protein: ASSQDWGAGGSYNEQF

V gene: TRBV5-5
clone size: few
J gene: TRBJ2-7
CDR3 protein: ASSFDRLSYEQY

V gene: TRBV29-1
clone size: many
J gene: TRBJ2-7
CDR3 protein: SVSLGGYEQY

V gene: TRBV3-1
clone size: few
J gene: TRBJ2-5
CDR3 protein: ASSQVPGPVFQETQY

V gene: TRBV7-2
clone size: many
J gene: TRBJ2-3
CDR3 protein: ASTAPDSSPSTDTQY

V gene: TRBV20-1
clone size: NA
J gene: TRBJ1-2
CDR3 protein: SARDDRAYGYT

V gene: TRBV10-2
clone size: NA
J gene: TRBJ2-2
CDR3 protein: ASINGQTNTGELF

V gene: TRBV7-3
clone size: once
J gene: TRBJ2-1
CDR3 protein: ASSLIRDNEQF

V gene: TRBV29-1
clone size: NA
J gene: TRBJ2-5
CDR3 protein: SVVFGSGLAGFLYSLETQY

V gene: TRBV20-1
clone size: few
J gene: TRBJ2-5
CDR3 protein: SVFAGTSRETQY

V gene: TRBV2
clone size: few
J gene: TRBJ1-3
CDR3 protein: ASNKDKGNTIY

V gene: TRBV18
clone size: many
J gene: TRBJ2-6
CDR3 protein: ASSPVQATSPNVLT

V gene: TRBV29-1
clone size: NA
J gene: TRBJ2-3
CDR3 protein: SVGAGGFTDTQY

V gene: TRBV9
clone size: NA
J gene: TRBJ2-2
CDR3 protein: ASSPRDRSNTGELF

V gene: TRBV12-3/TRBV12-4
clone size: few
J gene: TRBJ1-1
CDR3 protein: ASSTARPTEAF